Listed below are T cell receptor beta chains from one sample, sequenced in a study of OX40 agonist ivuxolimab in advanced cancers. The table came from immunoSEQ multiplex PCR; TCRdb's copy has only in-frame clones and leaves some out. The sample lists fewer than 85,000 clones; about 89% were seen once. This material consisted of CD4+ or CD8+ T cells sorted from blood, taken in a trial of the OX40 agonist ivuxolimab. These receptors were obtained from an adult with an advanced solid tumor such as melanoma, head and neck, liver or kidney cancer. The CDR3 runs from the conserved cysteine through the conserved F or W. Fields, in order: J gene, V gene, clone size, D gene, CDR3 DNA, CDR3 protein. D genes are given only for firm matches. Expanded clones are given a class, and other clones once, few, many or no size at all.

>TRBJ2-5|TRBV5-4|.|.
TGTGCCAGCAGCTTGCAGGGTGTAGAGACCCAGTACTTC
CASSLQGVETQYF
>TRBJ2-3|TRBV7-2|once|.
TGTGCCAGCGGCGCCGAGGTACGTGGAGATACGCAGTATTTT
CASGAEVRGDTQYF
>TRBJ2-7|TRBV21-1|.|.
TGTGCCAGCAGCAAAGGGGTGCGGGGGGAGTTGAGGGAGCAGTACTTC
CASSKGVRGELREQYF
>TRBJ1-1|TRBV29-1|once|.
TGCAGCGTTGAACAGGGTATGAACACTGAAGCTTTCTTT
CSVEQGMNTEAFF
>TRBJ2-7|TRBV10-3|.|TRBD1
TGTGCCATCACCCCCGGGACAGGATTCTACGAGCAGTACTTC
CAITPGTGFYEQYF
>TRBJ2-3|TRBV5-1|.|.
TGCGCCAGCAGCCCATCAGGCGGGTCTAGCACAGATACGCAGTATTTT
CASSPSGGSSTDTQYF
>TRBJ2-7|TRBV28|.|TRBD2
TGTGCCAGCAGTTGCCGGGGGGGGGACGGACCCTACGAGCAGTACTTC
CASSCRGGDGPYEQYF
>TRBJ1-1|TRBV4-3|.|.
TGCGCCAGCAGCCAAGAGGGGCAGTCCACTGAAGCTTTCTTT
CASSQEGQSTEAFF
>TRBJ2-7|TRBV6-5|.|.
TGTGCCAGCAGTAGGACACCGCAGGGGCCCTCCGAGCAGTACTTC
CASSRTPQGPSEQYF
>TRBJ1-2|TRBV7-6|.|.
TGTGCCAGCAGCTTAGGTCCGGGGGATGGCTACACCTTC
CASSLGPGDGYTF
>TRBJ2-1|TRBV7-2|.|.
TGTGCCAGCAGCTTAGCGGGGGCTGTCAATGAGCAGTTCTTC
CASSLAGAVNEQFF
>TRBJ1-2|TRBV6-6|.|.
TGTGCCAGCAGTTACTCGAGAGCTGGGGACGGCTACACCTTC
CASSYSRAGDGYTF
>TRBJ2-3|TRBV29-1|.|TRBD2
TGCAGCGCCGGACTAGCGGGAACAGATACGCAGTATTTT
CSAGLAGTDTQYF
>TRBJ1-1|TRBV28|.|.
TGTGCCAGCAGTCTGGTCGGTGAAGCTTTCTTT
CASSLVGEAFF
>TRBJ2-2|TRBV9|.|.
TGTGCCAGCAGCCGCACGGGCGCGGACACCGGGGAGCTGTTTTTT
CASSRTGADTGELFF
>TRBJ1-4|TRBV4-3|.|.
TGCGCCAGCAGCCAAGAACGAGAAAGTGGGAAACTGTTTTTT
CASSQERESGKLFF
>TRBJ1-5|TRBV28|.|TRBD1
TGTGCCAGCAGGACAGGGGGCAATCAGCCCCAGCATTTT
CASRTGGNQPQHF
>TRBJ1-3|TRBV7-6|.|.
TGTGCCAGCAGCGTGAGCGGGCTGGCTCTATATTTT
CASSVSGLALYF
>TRBJ2-7|TRBV7-3|.|TRBD2
TGTGCCAGCACCAGCGGGGGGCGGTCCAACGAGCAGTACTTC
CASTSGGRSNEQYF
>TRBJ1-1|TRBV27|few|.
TGTGCCAGCAGTTTGGGGTCTACGAGGAGTGAAGCTTTCTTT
CASSLGSTRSEAFF
>TRBJ2-5|TRBV6-4|.|TRBD1
TGTGCCAGCAGAAAGACAGGGGAAGAGACCCAGTACTTC
CASRKTGEETQYF
>TRBJ2-3|TRBV6-5|.|.
TGTGCCACCTCAAGGGACGGAACAGATACGCAGTATTTT
CATSRDGTDTQYF
>TRBJ1-1|TRBV7-2|.|.
TGTGCCAGCAGCCGCGGGCGAGAAGCTTTCTTT
CASSRGREAFF
>TRBJ2-7|TRBV10-3|once|.
TGTGCCATCAGTGAGTTCATACAGGGGGGGGTCGAGCAGTACTTC
CAISEFIQGGVEQYF
>TRBJ2-1|TRBV5-1|.|TRBD2
TGCGCCAGCAGCCTGGGGAGGGCCGCCTACAATGAGCAGTTCTTC
CASSLGRAAYNEQFF
>TRBJ1-3|TRBV5-1|.|TRBD1
TGCGCCAGCAGCCAAGACAGGGGGTCTGGAAACACCATATATTTT
CASSQDRGSGNTIYF
>TRBJ2-6|TRBV10-3|few|.
TGTGCCATCAGTGAGGTGGGTCGGGAGGGGGCCAACGTCCTGACTTTC
CAISEVGREGANVLTF
>TRBJ2-2|TRBV2|.|.
TGTGCCAGCAGCGCGGTGAGAGGCGCGGCCGGGGAGCTGTTTTTT
CASSAVRGAAGELFF
>TRBJ2-1|TRBV6-7|.|.
TGTGCCACCCCTGGAGGGAATGAGCAGTTCTTC
CATPGGNEQFF
>TRBJ2-1|TRBV9|once|.
TGTGCCAGCAGCGTAAGAGCGGCATCCTACAATGAGCAGTTCTTC
CASSVRAASYNEQFF
>TRBJ2-7|TRBV7-2|.|.
TGTGCCAGCAGCTTGGGTCTCTCCTCCTACGAGCAGTACTTC
CASSLGLSSYEQYF
>TRBJ1-2|TRBV29-1|.|.
TGCAGCGTTGCTGGGAATGATGGCTACACCTTC
CSVAGNDGYTF
>TRBJ2-3|TRBV5-1|.|TRBD2
TGCGCCAGCAGCTTGGATAGGTCTAGCGGGTTCTCAGATACGCAGTATTTT
CASSLDRSSGFSDTQYF
>TRBJ2-4|TRBV28|.|.
TGTGCCAGCAGTTTAGGTTTGAGTACCCCGGACAAAAACATTCAGTACTTC
CASSLGLSTPDKNIQYF
>TRBJ2-2|TRBV6-5|.|.
TGTGCCAGCAGACGGGCCCCGAACACCGGGGAGCTGTTTTTT
CASRRAPNTGELFF
>TRBJ2-7|TRBV7-8|.|.
TGTGCCAGCAGCTTAGGCGGGGCCGGCTACGAGCAGTACTTC
CASSLGGAGYEQYF
>TRBJ2-1|TRBV12-5|.|.
TGTGCTAGTGGTTTGGACCGGCGTAGTCCGGAGCAGTTCTTC
CASGLDRRSPEQFF
>TRBJ1-1|TRBV5-1|.|.
TGCGCCAGCAGCTTGGATAATGGGTCCCCTGAAGCTTTCTTT
CASSLDNGSPEAFF
>TRBJ2-1|TRBV19|.|TRBD2
TGTGCCACGGGGGCAGGCGGGAGGGGGAATGAGCAGTTCTTC
CATGAGGRGNEQFF
>TRBJ2-3|TRBV7-2|once|.
TGTGCCAGCAGCCTGAGCACAGATACGCAGTATTTT
CASSLSTDTQYF
>TRBJ2-7|TRBV19|few|TRBD1
TGTGCCAGTAGTAGTGGGACAGAGCTTTTGGGGGAGCAGTACTTC
CASSSGTELLGEQYF
>TRBJ1-4|TRBV4-1|once|TRBD1
TGCGCCAGCAGCCAAGATGGCAGGGGGGGTGAAAAACTGTTTTTT
CASSQDGRGGEKLFF
>TRBJ2-6|TRBV11-1|.|TRBD1
TGTGCCAGCAGCTCCACAGGGGGCTACTCTGGGGCCAACGTCCTGACTTTC
CASSSTGGYSGANVLTF
>TRBJ1-2|TRBV5-8|once|TRBD1
TGTGCCAGCAGTGGGACAGGTGTCTATGGCTACACCTTC
CASSGTGVYGYTF
>TRBJ2-1|TRBV7-2|.|.
TGTGCCAGCAGCCGCCGGGGTTATGTGAGTGAGCAGTTCTTC
CASSRRGYVSEQFF